The 11 T cell receptor beta chains in this list originate from one sample, sequenced in a study of T cell responses to AZD1222 COVID-19 vaccine. Here immunoSEQ multiplex PCR was the method, and the copy in TCRdb shows in-frame clones only, minus some. The sample holds approximately 150,000 clones; less than 90% are singletons and the top ten take 1.5% to 2%. The sample consisted of peripheral blood, taken on day 0 of AZD1222 vaccination. These TCRs come from an adult in good health.

This chain links TRBV6-1 with TRBJ2-7; weak D call: TRBD1 (6 bases). CDR1 and CDR2 from the germline V gene are MNHNS and SASEGT. The V end lost 1 base, the J end lost 13 bases, and 11 bases lay between the germline ends. The CDR3 runs to 11 residues. CDR3 sequence: CASSEDRDIYV. CDR3 in DNA: TGTGCCAGCAGTGAAGACAGGGATATTTACGTC.

V usage is TRBV15 and J usage is TRBJ2-3, with D maybe TRBD1 (6 bases). Germline CDR1 and CDR2: LNHNV and YYDKDF (reference sequence). The CDR3 contains 16 residues. Trimming removed 1 base from V and 2 bases from J, with 13 bases in between. CDR3 nucleotides: TGTGCCACCAGCAGAGGGGTACAGGGCTCCACAGATACGCAGTATTTT. Translating gives CATSRGVQGSTDTQYF.

The chain is built from TRBV4-2 and TRBJ1-1; maybe TRBD1 (5 bases). V was shortened by 10 bases and J by 1 base, with 19 bases between the two germline ends. The CDR3 spans 15 residues. The germline V gene encodes CDR1 LGHNA and CDR2 YNFKEQ. The CDR3 here is CATSVGDGTNTEAFF. DNA of the CDR3: TGTGCCACTTCGGTGGGGGACGGGACGAACACTGAAGCTTTCTTT.

The genes are TRBV5-1 and TRBJ1-3, with 7 bases identical to TRBD1. Per the germline V gene, CDR1 is SGHRS and CDR2 is YFSETQ. CDR3 length: 17 residues. V lost 0 bases and J lost 0; bases outside the gene matches: 6. CDR3 in amino acids: CASSLEGAASSGNTIYF. In DNA form, the CDR3 reads TGCGCCAGCAGCTTGGAGGGGGCGGCGAGCTCTGGAAACACCATATATTTT.

J is TRBJ1-1 and V is TRBV5-5, with 8 bases lining up with TRBD1. Germline V CDR1 and CDR2: SGHKS, YYEKEE (reference sequence). This CDR3 is built from 14 residues. The trim removed 1 base at V and 1 base at J, leaving 0 bases unmatched. In DNA, the CDR3 is TGTGCCAGCAGCTTGACAGGGGGGAACACTGAAGCTTTCTTT. Translated, it gives CASSLTGGNTEAFF.

The rearrangement joins TRBV29-1 to TRBJ1-1, with 9 bases fitting TRBD1. Germline loops: CDR1 SQVTM, CDR2 ANQGSEA. This CDR3 has 12 amino acids. With 3 bases clipped from V and 10 bases from J, the junction kept 6 bases outside the gene matches. CDR3 sequence reads: CSVDRDRVGAFF. Here the CDR3 DNA reads TGCAGCGTTGACCGGGACAGGGTAGGAGCTTTCTTT. The entire variable domain, with the rest obtained from reference TRBV29-1 and TRBJ1-1, is as follows: SAVISQKPSRDICQRGTSLTIQCQVDSQVTMMFWYRQQPGQSLTLIATANQGSEATYESGFVIDKFPISRPNLTFSTLTVSNMSPEDSSIYLCSVDRDRVGAFFGQGTRLTVV.

The chain is built from TRBV19 and TRBJ1-1, with D possibly TRBD1 on 5 matching bases. The V end lost 8 bases, the J end lost 0 bases, and 13 bases lay between the germline ends. There are 14 residues in the CDR3. Germline CDR1 reads LNHDA; CDR2 reads SQIVND (reference sequence). The CDR3 spells CASGTGNLNTEAFF. The CDR3 DNA reads TGTGCCAGTGGGACCGGCAACCTGAACACTGAAGCTTTCTTT. The variable domain in full, completed from reference TRBV19 and TRBJ1-1, reads DGGITQSPKYLFRKEGQNVTLSCEQNLNHDAMYWYRQDPGQGLRLIYYSQIVNDFQKGDIAEGYSVSREKKESFPLTVTSAQKNPTAFYLCASGTGNLNTEAFFGQGTRLTVV.

The V call is TRBV28, the J call TRBJ1-2; tentatively, D is TRBD1 (5 bases). The CDR3 sequence is 12 residues long. The ends were cut back, 3 bases at V and 7 bases at J, with 9 bases in the middle. CDR1 and CDR2 from the germline V gene are MDHEN and SYDVKM. The CDR3 nucleotides are TGTGCCAGCAGTTTGCCTACAGGTGGCTACACCTTC. Protein sequence: CASSLPTGGYTF.

The rearrangement joins TRBV7-2 to TRBJ2-7; 7 bases fit TRBD1. The CDR3 consists of 13 residues. V dropped 4 bases and J dropped 3; count of bases not matched to a gene: 3. The germline CDR1 and CDR2 sequences are SGHTA and FQGNSA. CDR3 in amino acids: CASSSGTVYEQYV. CDR3 bases: TGTGCCAGCAGCTCAGGGACAGTCTACGAGCAGTACGTC.

This rearrangement joins TRBV28 to TRBJ2-7; 12 nucleotides agree with TRBD2. The CDR3 length is 15 residues. V lost 7 bases and J lost 6; bases outside the gene matches: 10. Germline values: CDR1 MDHEN, CDR2 SYDVKM. CDR3 nucleotides: TGTGCCAGCACCTTGTCGACTAGCGGGAGACGCGAGCAGTACTTC. Encoded protein: CASTLSTSGRREQYF.

The chain uses TRBV6-5 and TRBJ2-7; 7 bases fit TRBD1. The germline V gene encodes CDR1 MNHEY and CDR2 SVGAGI. The CDR3 sequence is 15 residues long. V shed 3 bases, J shed 2 bases, and the junction held 7 bases outside the gene matches. The CDR3 spells CASSYYRGPTYEQYF. The CDR3 region has the DNA TGTGCCAGCAGTTATTACAGGGGTCCGACCTACGAGCAGTACTTC.